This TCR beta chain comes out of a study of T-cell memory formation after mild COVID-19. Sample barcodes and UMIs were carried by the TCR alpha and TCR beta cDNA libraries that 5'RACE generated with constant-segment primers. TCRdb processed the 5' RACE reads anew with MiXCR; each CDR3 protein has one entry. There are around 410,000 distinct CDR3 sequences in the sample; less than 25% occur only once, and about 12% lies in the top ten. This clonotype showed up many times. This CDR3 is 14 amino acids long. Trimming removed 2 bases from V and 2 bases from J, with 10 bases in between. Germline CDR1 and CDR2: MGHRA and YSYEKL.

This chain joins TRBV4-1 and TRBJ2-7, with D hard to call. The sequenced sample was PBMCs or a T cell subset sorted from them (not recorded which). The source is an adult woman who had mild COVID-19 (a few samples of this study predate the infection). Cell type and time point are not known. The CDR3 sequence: CASSQIGTAYEQYF. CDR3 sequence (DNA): TGCGCCAGCAGCCAAATCGGCACGGCCTACGAGCAGTACTTC.